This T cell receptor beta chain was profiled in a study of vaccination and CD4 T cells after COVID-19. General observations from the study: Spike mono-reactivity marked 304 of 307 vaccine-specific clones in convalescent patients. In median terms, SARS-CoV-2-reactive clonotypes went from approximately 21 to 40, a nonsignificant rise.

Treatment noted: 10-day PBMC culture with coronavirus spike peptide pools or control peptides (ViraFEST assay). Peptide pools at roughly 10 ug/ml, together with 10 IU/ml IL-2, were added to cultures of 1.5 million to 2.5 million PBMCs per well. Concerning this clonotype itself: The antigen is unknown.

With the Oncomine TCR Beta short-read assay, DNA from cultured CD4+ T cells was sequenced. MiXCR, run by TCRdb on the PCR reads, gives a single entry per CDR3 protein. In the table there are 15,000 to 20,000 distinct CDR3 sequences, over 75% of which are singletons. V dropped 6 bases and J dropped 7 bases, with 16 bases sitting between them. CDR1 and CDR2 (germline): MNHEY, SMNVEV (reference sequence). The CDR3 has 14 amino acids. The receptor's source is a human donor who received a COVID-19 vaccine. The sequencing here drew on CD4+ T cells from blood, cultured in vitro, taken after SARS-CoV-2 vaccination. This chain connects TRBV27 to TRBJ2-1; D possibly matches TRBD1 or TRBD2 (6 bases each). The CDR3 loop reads CASRNAGGGNEQFF. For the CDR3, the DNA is TGTGCCAGCAGAAACGCCGGGGGCGGGAATGAGCAGTTCTTC.